The 28 T cell receptor beta chains below come from one sample, sequenced in a study of human T cells and chemical hapten exposure. As for time point: patch test 2, 6 weeks after DPC sensitization. The treatment denotes: therapeutic diphenylcyclopropenone sensitization with weekly scalp DPC. MiXCR, applied by TCRdb to the RACE reads, yields one record per CDR3 protein. The sample holds about 43,000 distinct CDR3 sequences, 3% to 3.5% seen once. This specimen was whole blood, taken in connection with sensitization to the hapten diphenylcyclopropenone (DPC). Receptors originate from a man between 40 and 49 years old with alopecia areata. Some clones in this sample may be carry-over from other donors' samples.

This clonotype was seen at least ten times. V gene TRBV28 combines with J gene TRBJ2-7; 9 bases match TRBD1. The CDR3 has 14 residues. The germline gives CDR1 MDHEN, CDR2 SYDVKM. The junction had 5 bases not matched to a gene; V was cut back by 7 bases and J by 1 base. DNA for the CDR3: TGTGCCAGCACCCTAGGGACAGGGTCCTACGAGCAGTACTTC. Amino acid sequence: CASTLGTGSYEQYF. Combining the CDR3 with reference TRBV28 and TRBJ2-7 gives the whole variable domain DVKVTQSSRYLVKRTGEKVFLECVQDMDHENMFWYRQDPGLGLRLIYFSYDVKMKEKGDIPEGYSVSREKKERFSLILESASTNQTSMYLCASTLGTGSYEQYFGPGTRLTVT.

This clonotype showed up many times. V is TRBV28 and J is TRBJ1-1, with a possible D match to TRBD1 (6 bases). V lost 4 bases and J 1 base, leaving 13 bases between the germline ends. This CDR3 is built from 15 residues. Germline lookup yields CDR1 MDHEN and CDR2 SYDVKM. The CDR3 sequence is CASSYSGTSNTEAFF. CDR3 sequence (DNA): TGTGCCAGCAGTTATTCCGGGACATCGAACACTGAAGCTTTCTTT. Filled out from reference TRBV28 and TRBJ1-1, the complete variable domain reads DVKVTQSSRYLVKRTGEKVFLECVQDMDHENMFWYRQDPGLGLRLIYFSYDVKMKEKGDIPEGYSVSREKKERFSLILESASTNQTSMYLCASSYSGTSNTEAFFGQGTRLTVV.

This clonotype was detected many times. V is TRBV7-2 and J is TRBJ2-5, with D hard to call. This CDR3 comprises 15 residues. Trimming removed 3 bases at V and 5 bases at J, with 16 bases between. Germline assignment: CDR1 SGHTA and CDR2 FQGNSA. The CDR3 DNA reads TGTGCCAGCAGCTTCCCTGGCTCCTTGGGTGAGACCCAGTACTTC. Its translation is CASSFPGSLGETQYF.

This clonotype was observed at least ten times. The V and J genes are TRBV28 and TRBJ1-4; possibly TRBD1 for D (5 bases). V gave up 5 bases and J gave up 8 bases, with 18 bases separating them. Germline V gene data show CDR1 as MDHEN and CDR2 as SYDVKM. The CDR3 contains 15 residues. CDR3 protein: CASSPRVSSGEKLFF. CDR3 coding DNA: TGTGCCAGCAGTCCCAGAGTATCTTCAGGGGAAAAACTGTTTTTT.

This clonotype has at least ten counts. The chain is built from TRBV3-1 and TRBJ2-7; possibly TRBD2 for D (6 bases). The CDR3 length is 19 residues. Trimming took off 0 bases at V and 0 bases at J, with 21 bases between the two ends. CDR1 LGHDT and CDR2 YNNKEL come from the germline V gene (reference sequence). CDR3 sequence (DNA): TGTGCCAGCAGCCAAGAGGGGCGGTCGGGGGTATGGGCCTCCTACGAGCAGTACTTC. Translation: CASSQEGRSGVWASYEQYF.

This clonotype appeared many times. The V call is TRBV5-1, the J call TRBJ1-5; 9 bases are shared with TRBD1. Germline V gene sequence: CDR1 SGHRS, CDR2 YFSETQ. V gave up 0 bases and J gave up 7 bases; unmatched junction bases: 5. The CDR3 extends over 15 amino acids. The CDR3 here is CASSLEGTGRQPQHF. CDR3 DNA sequence: TGCGCCAGCAGCTTGGAAGGGACAGGGAGGCAGCCCCAGCATTTT.

This clonotype was seen repeatedly, ten times or more. The V gene is TRBV18, the J gene TRBJ2-5, with D hard to call. Germline assignment: CDR1 KGHSH and CDR2 LQKENI. V gave up 5 bases and J gave up 3 bases, with 10 bases separating them. This CDR3 region has 13 residues. DNA for the CDR3: TGTGCCAGCTCAGGCCGGGCGAAAGAGACCCAGTACTTC. Amino acid sequence: CASSGRAKETQYF.

The gene calls are TRBV20-1 and TRBJ2-1; 8 nucleotides agree with TRBD2. The germline V gene encodes CDR1 DFQATT and CDR2 SNEGSKA (reference sequence). CDR3 length: 14 residues. V was pared by 0 bases and J by 8 bases, with 6 bases of the junction left unmatched. CDR3 sequence: CSARETGGPDEQFF. In DNA, the CDR3 is TGCAGTGCTAGAGAAACGGGAGGGCCCGATGAGCAGTTCTTC.

This clonotype was seen ten or more times. The chain combines TRBV20-1 with TRBJ1-1; D remains unclear. Trimming pared 0 bases from V and 4 bases from J, leaving 3 bases between. Germline CDR1 reads DFQATT; CDR2 reads SNEGSKA (reference sequence). The CDR3 has 11 amino acids. The CDR3 bases are TGCAGTGCTAGAGAATCCACTGAAGCTTTCTTT. Amino acids: CSARESTEAFF.

This clonotype appeared many times. CDR3 DNA: TGCAGTGCGATCAAGAGTGCTTCTAGCACAGATACGCAGTATTTT. Translation gives CSAIKSASSTDTQYF. The rearrangement joins TRBV20-1 to TRBJ2-3; D is unclear. Germline loops: CDR1 DFQATT, CDR2 SNEGSKA (reference sequence). This CDR3 comprises 15 residues. V was pared by 6 bases and J by 0 bases, with 16 bases between.

This clonotype showed up many times. The J gene is TRBJ2-7, the V gene TRBV12-3 or TRBV12-4, with D possibly TRBD1 on 6 matching bases. V was shortened by 6 bases and J by 5 bases, with 14 bases between the two germline ends. The CDR3 sequence is 13 residues long. For the CDR3, the DNA is TGTGCCAGCAGCGCCGACAGGAAGCACGAGCAGTACTTC. Translating it yields CASSADRKHEQYF.

As DNA, the CDR3 is TGTGCCAGCAGTTTAGGACAGCCCCTTAACTATGGCTACACCTTC. Its protein is CASSLGQPLNYGYTF. The chain links TRBV12-3 or TRBV12-4 to TRBJ1-2, with a weak D call TRBD1 (5 bases). There are 15 residues in the CDR3. V was shortened by 1 base and J by 1 base, with 10 bases between the two germline ends.

In this sample, this clonotype turned up many times. CDR3 bases: TGTGCCAGCAGTTACCCCGGACAGGGGGGCAATCAGCCCCAGCATTTT. This translates into CASSYPGQGGNQPQHF. The V call is TRBV6-2 or TRBV6-3, the J call TRBJ1-5; 10 bases agree with TRBD1. Trimming removed 2 bases from V and 2 bases from J; junction bases left unmatched: 3. Germline lookup yields CDR1 MNHEY and CDR2 SVGEGT. The CDR3 is 16 residues long.

This clonotype was seen many times. The rearrangement uses TRBV6-2 or TRBV6-3 and TRBJ1-5; D not resolved. The CDR3 consists of 13 residues. V dropped 0 bases and J dropped 9 bases, with 9 bases sitting between them. Germline assignment: CDR1 MNHEY and CDR2 SVGEGT. CDR3 nucleotides: TGTGCCAGCAGTTACTCGGTTCGGGGGCCCCAGCATTTT. It yields the protein CASSYSVRGPQHF.

This clonotype was picked up many times. The V and J genes are TRBV12-3 or TRBV12-4 and TRBJ2-3; D is uncertain. The CDR3 has 12 amino acids. Trimming took 5 bases from V and 6 from J, leaving 9 bases between them. The DNA of the CDR3 is TGTGCCAGCAGTCCGGATGGCGATACGCAGTATTTT. This translates into CASSPDGDTQYF.

This clonotype was counted at least ten times. The chain is built from TRBV11-1 and TRBJ2-7; 10 nucleotides align to TRBD1. CDR3 length: 15 residues. J was trimmed by 3 bases and V by 4 bases; bases with no gene match: 6. Germline V gives CDR1 SGHAT, CDR2 FQDESV (reference sequence). CDR3 protein: CASSSDRGLFYEQYF. The CDR3 nucleotides read TGTGCCAGCAGCTCCGACAGGGGGCTTTTCTACGAGCAGTACTTC. Combining the CDR3 with reference TRBV11-1 and TRBJ2-7 gives the whole variable domain EAEVAQSPRYKITEKSQAVAFWCDPISGHATLYWYRQILGQGPELLVQFQDESVVDDSQLPKDRFSAERLKGVDSTLKIQPAELGDSAMYLCASSSDRGLFYEQYFGPGTRLTVT.

This clonotype was picked up many times. V usage is TRBV6-5 and J usage is TRBJ2-7; tentative D call: TRBD1 (7 bases). Looked up from germline, CDR1 is MNHEY and CDR2 is SVGAGI. Trimming pared 2 bases from V and 4 bases from J, leaving 12 bases between. The CDR3 contains 14 residues. Here the CDR3 DNA reads TGTGCCAGCAGTTACGCTCCAGGGGGGTACGAGCAGTACTTC. Amino acid sequence: CASSYAPGGYEQYF.

This clonotype was observed many times. The V and J genes are TRBV13 and TRBJ2-6, with D perhaps TRBD1 (5 bases). The V gene's germline CDR1 is PRHDT and CDR2 FYEKMQ (reference sequence). The length of the CDR3 is 15 residues. Trimming cost V 1 base and J 3 bases, with 7 bases left between them. CDR3 nucleotides: TGTGCCAGCAGCTTAGCAGGGTTTGGGGCCAACGTCCTGACTTTC. This gives the protein CASSLAGFGANVLTF.

This chain uses TRBV28 with TRBJ2-7; no clear D gene. The V gene's germline CDR1 is MDHEN and CDR2 SYDVKM. Trimming removed 6 bases at V and 12 bases at J, with 15 bases between. The CDR3 is 11 amino acids. The CDR3 DNA is TGTGCCAGCAGGGACCCCTCAAGAACGTACTTC. Translation: CASRDPSRTYF.

This clonotype was seen a few times. The rearrangement joins TRBV27 to TRBJ1-2; 11 bases align to TRBD1. The germline gives CDR1 MNHEY, CDR2 SMNVEV (reference sequence). The V gene end was trimmed by 5 bases and the J gene end by 4 bases; junction bases not matched to a gene: 12. The CDR3 is made up of 17 amino acids. The CDR3 is CASSAGTGGGGIYGYTF. The CDR3 DNA reads TGTGCCAGCAGTGCCGGGACAGGGGGAGGAGGGATCTATGGCTACACCTTC.

This clonotype was counted many times. J is TRBJ2-2 and V is TRBV7-8; D gene ambiguous. CDR1 is SGHVS, CDR2 FQNEAQ, per germline. The CDR3 extends over 17 amino acids. Trimming took 2 bases from V and 4 from J, leaving 17 bases between them. The CDR3 loop reads CASSLFLRDTGTGELFF. DNA for the CDR3: TGTGCCAGCAGCTTATTCCTTCGTGACACCGGCACCGGGGAGCTGTTTTTT.

The rearrangement links TRBV12-3 or TRBV12-4 to TRBJ2-4, with D possibly matching TRBD2 (5 bases). V lost 6 bases and J 0 bases, leaving 9 bases between the germline ends. The CDR3 loop spans 14 amino acids. The CDR3: CASSELGAKNIQYF. CDR3 in DNA: TGTGCCAGCAGCGAACTAGGAGCCAAAAACATTCAGTACTTC.

This clonotype was recorded many times. The chain recombines TRBV6-5 with TRBJ2-7; D remains ambiguous. CDR3 length equals 11 residues. Germline-derived CDR1 and CDR2 are MNHEY and SVGAGI. The V and J ends lost 6 bases and 5 bases respectively, with 8 bases between them. The CDR3 region has the DNA TGTGCCAGCAGCATCGGCAACGAGCAGTACTTC. Its translation: CASSIGNEQYF.

This clonotype was counted ten times or more. This sequence joins TRBV5-6 and TRBJ1-1, with D hard to call. This CDR3 is built from 13 residues. Germline V lookup: CDR1 SGHDT, CDR2 YYEEEE. The V end was cut by 1 base, the J end by 4 bases, with 8 bases between. CDR3 coding DNA: TGTGCCAGCAGCTTGCGGTCGTCCACTGAAGCTTTCTTT. Encoded protein: CASSLRSSTEAFF.

The table lists this clonotype with many counts. The chain couples TRBV5-1 to TRBJ2-2; D uncertain. CDR3 size: 11 residues. V lost 2 bases and J lost 6, with 2 bases in between. Per germline, CDR1 SGHRS and CDR2 YFSETQ. CDR3 in amino acids: CASSFSGELFF. Here the CDR3 DNA reads TGCGCCAGCAGCTTCTCCGGGGAGCTGTTTTTT.

This clonotype was counted many times. J is TRBJ2-3 and V is TRBV5-1; 14 bases match TRBD2. Germline CDR1 reads SGHRS; CDR2 reads YFSETQ. The CDR3 is 16 residues long. The ends lost 3 bases at V and 4 bases at J; junction bases unmatched: 4. Written as DNA, the CDR3 is TGCGCCAGCAGCTCGGCGGGACTAGCGGGAGCAGATACGCAGTATTTT. Amino acid sequence: CASSSAGLAGADTQYF.

There are many counts of this clonotype. This sequence joins TRBV7-8 and TRBJ2-3, with D perhaps matching TRBD1 or TRBD2 (5 bases each). Germline V gives CDR1 SGHVS, CDR2 FQNEAQ. The CDR3 runs to 16 residues. Deletions cut 6 bases from V and 0 bases from J, with 16 bases between. The CDR3 DNA sequence: TGTGCCAGCAGACTCACCGGGACCTCTAGCACAGATACGCAGTATTTT. This encodes CASRLTGTSSTDTQYF.

The chain couples TRBV12-3 or TRBV12-4 to TRBJ2-3; 9 bases align to TRBD2. The CDR3 runs 15 residues. Trimming removed 6 bases from V and 1 base from J; junction bases left unmatched: 5. The CDR3 nucleotides read TGTGCCAGCAGCCCTAGCGGGACCGGCACAGATACGCAGTATTTT. It specifies CASSPSGTGTDTQYF.